Following are 27 T cell receptor beta chains from one sample sequenced in a study of graft-versus-host responses after intestinal transplantation. Libraries were prepared by immunoSEQ multiplex PCR; TCRdb keeps only in-frame clonotypes and omits some of them. Seen here are over 45,000 clones, 85% to 90% observed once, and the top ten hold around 1.5%. This material consisted of PBMCs, taken 26 days after transplant. The receptors here all came from a human patient who received an intestinal transplant, so some T cells may come from the graft donor.

J is TRBJ2-1 and V is TRBV7-2; 9 nucleotides agree with TRBD2. The germline V gene has CDR1 SGHTA and CDR2 FQGNSA. The ends lost 5 bases at V and 8 bases at J; junction bases unmatched: 16. This CDR3 spans 17 amino acids. The CDR3 DNA is TGTGCCAGCAGCCCACCCCCCGGGACTAGCACGCGGGATGAGCAGTTCTTC. Amino acid sequence: CASSPPPGTSTRDEQFF.

The chain combines TRBV11-3 with TRBJ2-7; 8 bases align to TRBD1. Germline V gives CDR1 SGHNT, CDR2 YENEEA. The CDR3 is made up of 15 amino acids. Losses at the gene ends were 5 bases for V and 2 bases for J; bases not matched to a gene: 8. The CDR3 DNA reads TGTGCCAGCAGCGGGCGGACAGGGAAGGCCTACGAGCAGTACTTC. Amino acids: CASSGRTGKAYEQYF.

The chain recombines TRBV27 with TRBJ1-5; 8 nucleotides line up with TRBD1. CDR1 and CDR2 from the germline V gene are MNHEY and SMNVEV (reference sequence). This CDR3 comprises 12 residues. With V trimmed by 10 bases and J by 7 bases, 6 bases remained unmatched. CDR3 protein: CATKTGGQPQHF. CDR3 DNA sequence: TGTGCCACCAAAACAGGGGGACAGCCCCAGCATTTT.

The CDR3 here is CASSPHSAPIGGYEQYF. In DNA, the CDR3 is TGTGCCAGCAGCCCCCACTCGGCCCCGATAGGGGGATACGAGCAGTACTTC. V is TRBV14 and J is TRBJ2-7; D might be TRBD1 (6 bases). Between the trimmed V and J ends, which lost 4 bases and 4 bases, there was a span of 23 bases. The CDR3 runs to 17 residues. From germline, CDR1 is SGHDN and CDR2 FVKESK.

The rearrangement uses TRBV5-4 and TRBJ1-3; no firm D call. Germline lookup yields CDR1 SGHNT and CDR2 YYREEE (reference sequence). V shed 2 bases and J shed 0 bases, with 9 bases lying between them. This CDR3 has 15 amino acids. This CDR3 is CASSLQPDSGNTIYF. In nucleotides, the CDR3 is TGTGCCAGCAGCTTACAACCAGACTCTGGAAACACCATATATTTT.

V and J are TRBV6-5 and TRBJ1-2; possible D gene TRBD1, 6 bases. With 0 bases removed from V and 7 bases from J, the gap between germline ends came to 15 bases. There are 15 residues in the CDR3. The V gene's germline CDR1 is MNHEY and CDR2 SVGAGI. CDR3 DNA sequence: TGTGCCAGCAGTTACTCAGATGTGGGGGCTGGTGGCTACACCTTC. Amino acids: CASSYSDVGAGGYTF.

The gene calls are TRBV28 and TRBJ2-3, with TRBD1 matching 7 bases. Trimming took 7 bases from V and 6 from J; bases not matched to a gene: 10. CDR3 size: 14 residues. Germline CDR1 and CDR2: MDHEN and SYDVKM. The CDR3 protein is CASTPVGQADTQYF. CDR3 DNA sequence: TGTGCCAGCACCCCGGTAGGACAGGCGGATACGCAGTATTTT.

The rearrangement uses TRBV19 and TRBJ1-1; D is unresolved. Germline V gene lookup returns CDR1 LNHDA and CDR2 SQIVND (reference sequence). Trimming left V 3 bases short and J 1 base short, with 12 bases between. This CDR3 is built from 15 residues. This CDR3 reads CASSMSIEWNTEAFF. The CDR3 nucleotides read TGTGCCAGTAGTATGTCAATCGAGTGGAACACTGAAGCTTTCTTT. Full variable domain (remainder filled in from reference TRBV19 and TRBJ1-1): DGGITQSPKYLFRKEGQNVTLSCEQNLNHDAMYWYRQDPGQGLRLIYYSQIVNDFQKGDIAEGYSVSREKKESFPLTVTSAQKNPTAFYLCASSMSIEWNTEAFFGQGTRLTVV.

The chain joins TRBV19 to TRBJ2-5; maybe TRBD2 (6 bases). CDR1 and CDR2 from the germline V gene are LNHDA and SQIVND (reference sequence). This CDR3 has 12 amino acids. V dropped 8 bases and J dropped 5 bases, with 12 bases sitting between them. CDR3: CASSRGGETQYF. In DNA form, the CDR3 reads TGTGCCAGTTCGCGTGGGGGGGAGACCCAGTACTTC. The full variable domain, rest sourced from reference TRBV19 and TRBJ2-5, is DGGITQSPKYLFRKEGQNVTLSCEQNLNHDAMYWYRQDPGQGLRLIYYSQIVNDFQKGDIAEGYSVSREKKESFPLTVTSAQKNPTAFYLCASSRGGETQYFGPGTRLLVL.

The CDR3 spells CASRDTVSSGNTIYF. The CDR3 DNA sequence: TGTGCCAGCAGGGACACTGTTAGCTCTGGAAACACCATATATTTT. V gene TRBV6-5 combines with J gene TRBJ1-3; D may be TRBD1 (5 bases). The CDR3 is 15 residues long. Trimming took off 6 bases at V and 0 bases at J, with 12 bases between the two ends. The germline V gene has CDR1 MNHEY and CDR2 SVGAGI.

This sequence joins TRBV4-2 and TRBJ2-1; 10 bases agree with TRBD2. The CDR3 has 14 residues. V trimming: 10 bases; J trimming: 9 bases; junction bases outside the gene matches: 12. Germline lookup yields CDR1 LGHNA and CDR2 YNFKEQ. The CDR3 reads CATRSGGPDTEQFF. CDR3 DNA: TGTGCCACCCGTAGCGGGGGGCCAGACACTGAGCAGTTCTTC.

The chain uses TRBV27 and TRBJ2-1, with D possibly being TRBD1 (6 bases). Germline assignment: CDR1 MNHEY and CDR2 SMNVEV (reference sequence). Trimming removed 2 bases at V and 6 bases at J, with 11 bases between. CDR3 size: 14 residues. The CDR3 spells CASSLKRGGNEQFF. CDR3 DNA sequence: TGTGCCAGCAGTTTAAAGAGAGGGGGCAATGAGCAGTTCTTC.

The genes are TRBV27 and TRBJ2-7; possibly TRBD2 for D (6 bases). The V gene's germline CDR1 is MNHEY and CDR2 SMNVEV (reference sequence). V dropped 2 bases and J dropped 7 bases, with 15 bases sitting between them. The CDR3 spans 14 residues. CDR3 bases: TGTGCCAGCAGTTTAGGGAGGCCCATCCGGGAGCAGTACTTC. It translates to CASSLGRPIREQYF.

The chain couples TRBV7-8 to TRBJ2-5, with TRBD1 as a possible D gene (6 bases). This CDR3 comprises 13 residues. With 5 bases removed from V and 1 base from J, the gap between germline ends came to 8 bases. The germline V gene encodes CDR1 SGHVS and CDR2 FQNEAQ. CDR3 region: CASSQGPQETQYF. The CDR3 DNA reads TGTGCCAGCAGCCAGGGGCCCCAAGAGACCCAGTACTTC.

V is TRBV7-9 and J is TRBJ2-3, with 10 nucleotides matching TRBD2. Germline-derived CDR1 and CDR2 are SEHNR and FQNEAQ (reference sequence). Unmatched junction bases numbered 4, after V lost 5 bases and J lost 2 bases. The CDR3 is made up of 15 amino acids. The CDR3 loop is CASSPAGGFTDTQYF. Here the CDR3 DNA reads TGTGCCAGCAGCCCAGCGGGGGGGTTCACAGATACGCAGTATTTT. Full variable domain (outside the CDR3, taken from reference TRBV7-9 and TRBJ2-3): DTGVSQNPRHKITKRGQNVTFRCDPISEHNRLYWYRQTLGQGPEFLTYFQNEAQLEKSRLLSDRFSAERPKGSFSTLEIQRTEQGDSAMYLCASSPAGGFTDTQYFGPGTRLTVL.

The CDR3 coding sequence is TGTGCCAGCAGTATATCGGGAGGGGGAAGAGATACGCAGTATTTT. Translation: CASSISGGGRDTQYF. The chain combines TRBV2 with TRBJ2-3; 8 bases are shared with TRBD2. Germline V gene lookup returns CDR1 SNHLY and CDR2 FYNNEI. The CDR3 sequence is 15 residues long. V was clipped by 5 bases and J by 5 bases; unmatched bases: 9.

The chain uses TRBV7-9 and TRBJ2-5; TRBD1 might be the D (5 bases). This CDR3 has 19 residues. In germline, CDR1 is SEHNR, CDR2 FQNEAQ (reference sequence). Trimming took 4 bases from V and 1 from J, leaving 25 bases between them. The DNA for the CDR3 is TGTGCCAGCAGCTCAGTCCTTGGGGCGGTGTTCAGTCGCCAAGAGACCCAGTACTTC. It translates to CASSSVLGAVFSRQETQYF.

This clone was counted a few times. The genes are TRBV6-4 and TRBJ1-4, with D perhaps TRBD1 (6 bases). Germline CDR1 and CDR2: MRHNA and SNTAGT. Trimming cost V 3 bases and J 11 bases, with 19 bases left between them. The CDR3 extends over 15 amino acids. CDR3: CASSENGTPPGKLFF. The CDR3 bases are TGTGCCAGCAGTGAAAACGGGACACCGCCGGGGAAACTGTTTTTT.

V usage is TRBV6-4 and J usage is TRBJ2-3, with D unresolved. The CDR3 length is 15 residues. Germline assignment: CDR1 MRHNA and CDR2 SNTAGT. V lost 0 bases and J lost 2, with 9 bases in between. The CDR3 loop reads CASSDSTAPTDTQYF. CDR3 coding DNA: TGTGCCAGCAGTGACTCAACAGCCCCCACAGATACGCAGTATTTT.

This chain joins TRBV29-1 and TRBJ2-5, with D unclear. V lost 5 bases to trimming and J lost 2 bases, with 15 bases between them. Germline V gene data show CDR1 as SQVTM and CDR2 as ANQGSEA. The length of the CDR3 is 14 residues. CDR3 in amino acids: CSVPTLHSQETQYF. The CDR3 DNA reads as TGCAGCGTTCCGACCCTACACAGTCAAGAGACCCAGTACTTC.

This chain links TRBV2 with TRBJ2-1; weak D call: TRBD1 (6 bases). Germline V gene lookup returns CDR1 SNHLY and CDR2 FYNNEI. This CDR3 contains 10 residues. V was shortened by 6 bases and J by 9 bases, with 6 bases between the two germline ends. The CDR3 protein is CASSRGEQFF. CDR3 DNA: TGTGCCAGCAGCAGGGGTGAGCAGTTCTTC.

The genes are TRBV2 and TRBJ2-1; the D gene is possibly TRBD1 (6 bases). The CDR3 extends over 15 amino acids. V was trimmed by 10 bases and J by 4 bases, leaving 20 bases between them. CDR1 is SNHLY and CDR2 is FYNNEI in the germline V gene. DNA for the CDR3: TGTGCCATCTTCGCGAGCAGGGGCCTATACAATGAGCAGTTCTTC. Protein: CAIFASRGLYNEQFF.

The gene calls are TRBV5-1 and TRBJ1-2; TRBD1 might be the D (6 bases). Germline CDR1 and CDR2: SGHRS and YFSETQ. CDR3 size: 16 residues. Trimming left V 0 bases short and J 2 bases short, with 14 bases between. CDR3 in amino acids: CASSLVATGLNYGYTF. The CDR3 coding sequence is TGCGCCAGCAGCTTGGTCGCCACAGGGTTAAACTATGGCTACACCTTC. The full variable domain, completed using reference TRBV5-1 and TRBJ1-2, is KAGVTQTPRYLIKTRGQQVTLSCSPISGHRSVSWYQQTPGQGLQFLFEYFSETQRNKGNFPGRFSGRQFSNSRSEMNVSTLELGDSALYLCASSLVATGLNYGYTFGSGTRLTVV.

The chain combines TRBV29-1 with TRBJ2-3; 8 nucleotides agree with TRBD2. The CDR3 consists of 14 residues. Germline V gene lookup returns CDR1 SQVTM and CDR2 ANQGSEA. V lost 7 bases to trimming and J lost 0 bases; unmatched junction nucleotides: 6. CDR3 coding DNA: TGCAGCGCCGAGACTAGCGAAAGCACAGATACGCAGTATTTT. Protein product: CSAETSESTDTQYF.

The V gene is TRBV14, the J gene TRBJ2-7; TRBD1 aligns across 10 bases. Germline V gene lookup returns CDR1 SGHDN and CDR2 FVKESK. Trimming at V came to 4 bases and at J to 3 bases, leaving 3 bases not matched to a gene. The length of the CDR3 is 14 residues. The CDR3 is CASSLGQGVYEQYF. In nucleotides, the CDR3 is TGTGCCAGCAGCCTAGGACAGGGGGTCTACGAGCAGTACTTC. Based on the CDR3 plus reference TRBV14 and TRBJ2-7, the full variable domain is EAGVTQFPSHSVIEKGQTVTLRCDPISGHDNLYWYRRVMGKEIKFLLHFVKESKQDESGMPNNRFLAERTGGTYSTLKVQPAELEDSGVYFCASSLGQGVYEQYFGPGTRLTVT.

Only a few counts were recorded for this clone. The chain employs TRBV7-2 and TRBJ1-2, with 10 bases aligning to TRBD1. CDR3 length: 16 residues. V dropped 7 bases and J dropped 0; count of bases not matched to a gene: 8. Germline V gene lookup returns CDR1 SGHTA and CDR2 FQGNSA. The CDR3 region has the DNA TGTGCCAGCACCTCTGACAGGGGGCGACCTAACTATGGCTACACCTTC. Amino acids: CASTSDRGRPNYGYTF.

The chain recombines TRBV27 with TRBJ1-5; TRBD1 aligns across 7 bases. This CDR3 contains 12 residues. In germline, CDR1 is MNHEY, CDR2 SMNVEV (reference sequence). V lost 6 bases and J lost 7; bases outside the gene matches: 3. CDR3 coding DNA: TGTGCCAGCAGAGAGACAGGGCAGCCCCAGCATTTT. This translates into CASRETGQPQHF.